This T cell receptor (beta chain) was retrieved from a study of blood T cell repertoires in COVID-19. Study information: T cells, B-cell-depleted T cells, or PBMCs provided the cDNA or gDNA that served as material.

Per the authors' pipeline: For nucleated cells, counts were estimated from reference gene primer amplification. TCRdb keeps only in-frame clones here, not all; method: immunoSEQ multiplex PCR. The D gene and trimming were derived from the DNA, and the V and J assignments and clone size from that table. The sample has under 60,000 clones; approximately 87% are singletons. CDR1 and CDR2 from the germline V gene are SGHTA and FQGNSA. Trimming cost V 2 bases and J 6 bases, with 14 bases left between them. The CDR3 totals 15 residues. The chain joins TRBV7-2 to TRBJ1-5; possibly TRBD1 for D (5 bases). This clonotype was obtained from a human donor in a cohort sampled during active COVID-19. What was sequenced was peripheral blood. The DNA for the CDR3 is TGTGCCAGCAGCTTATGGGGGGATTATAGTCAGCCCCAGCATTTT. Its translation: CASSLWGDYSQPQHF.